The 19 T cell receptor beta chains below were found in one sample sequenced in a study of identifying expanded T cells in peripheral blood. The repertoire was sequenced with immunoSEQ multiplex PCR; TCRdb's copy has only in-frame clones and lacks some. The sample holds about 130,000 clones, 86% seen once. Sequenced: blood. These receptors came from a person aged 18 to 70 in good health.

The chain uses TRBV18 and TRBJ2-7; 10 positions agree with TRBD2. CDR1 is KGHSH, CDR2 LQKENI, per germline. V shed 3 bases, J shed 5 bases, and the junction held 4 bases outside the gene matches. This CDR3 spans 14 amino acids. CDR3 sequence (DNA): TGTGCCAGCTCACCCACTAGCGGGGAAAACGAGCAGTACTTC. It encodes CASSPTSGENEQYF.

A single count supports this clone. The CDR3 here is CASSLTGGNNEKLFF. CDR3 coding DNA: TGTGCCAGCAGCTTAACAGGGGGAAATAATGAAAAACTGTTTTTT. V gene TRBV7-9 combines with J gene TRBJ1-4, with TRBD1 identical over 8 bases. Germline V gene data show CDR1 as SEHNR and CDR2 as FQNEAQ (reference sequence). The CDR3 consists of 15 residues. V shed 2 bases, J shed 4 bases, and the junction held 3 bases outside the gene matches.

The chain has TRBV4-2 and TRBJ2-1, with TRBD2 matching 11 bases. CDR1 LGHNA and CDR2 YNFKEQ come from the germline V gene. The junction had 10 bases not matched to a gene; V was cut back by 1 base and J by 8 bases. This CDR3 spans 17 amino acids. The CDR3 reads CASSQGHSGGAVDEQFF. DNA of the CDR3: TGTGCCAGCAGCCAAGGTCATAGCGGGGGGGCAGTCGATGAGCAGTTCTTC.

The gene calls are TRBV6-5 and TRBJ1-2, with 7 bases that match TRBD1. The CDR3 has 16 amino acids. J was trimmed by 7 bases and V by 0 bases; bases with no gene match: 11. CDR1 and CDR2 (germline): MNHEY, SVGAGI. The CDR3 DNA is TGTGCCAGCAGTTACTCGGTGGGGCAGGGGGTAGGTGGCTACACCTTC. Encoded protein: CASSYSVGQGVGGYTF.

The CDR3: CASSYVGTGWNSPLHF. For the CDR3, the DNA is TGTGCCAGCAGTTACGTCGGGACAGGGTGGAATTCACCCCTCCACTTT. The V and J genes are TRBV6-5 and TRBJ1-6; 9 bases match TRBD1. V was pared by 2 bases and J by 7 bases, with 6 bases of the junction left unmatched. Germline V lookup: CDR1 MNHEY, CDR2 SVGAGI. The CDR3 spans 16 residues.

The genes are TRBV7-2 and TRBJ2-3; maybe TRBD1 (6 bases). The V gene lost 2 bases and the J gene lost 4 bases, with 16 bases spanning the gap. CDR3 length equals 16 residues. Looked up from germline, CDR1 is SGHTA and CDR2 is FQGNSA. CDR3 nucleotide sequence: TGTGCCAGCAGCTTAAACAGGGTATTGTCGTCAGATACGCAGTATTTT. As protein: CASSLNRVLSSDTQYF. The full variable domain, rest sourced from reference TRBV7-2 and TRBJ2-3, is GAGVSQSPSNKVTEKGKDVELRCDPISGHTALYWYRQSLGQGLEFLIYFQGNSAPDKSGLPSDRFSAERTGGSVSTLTIQRTQQEDSAVYLCASSLNRVLSSDTQYFGPGTRLTVL.

This chain joins TRBV29-1 and TRBJ1-1, with a tentative D call TRBD1 (5 bases). The germline V and J ends were trimmed by 7 bases and 3 bases, with 15 bases remaining between them. Germline V gives CDR1 SQVTM, CDR2 ANQGSEA. The CDR3 has 13 residues. The DNA for the CDR3 is TGCAGCGCACCTGGCGGGGGGGACACTGAAGCTTTCTTT. This gives the protein CSAPGGGDTEAFF. The complete variable domain, with remaining parts taken from reference TRBV29-1 and TRBJ1-1, reads SAVISQKPSRDICQRGTSLTIQCQVDSQVTMMFWYRQQPGQSLTLIATANQGSEATYESGFVIDKFPISRPNLTFSTLTVSNMSPEDSSIYLCSAPGGGDTEAFFGQGTRLTVV.

This rearrangement joins TRBV29-1 to TRBJ2-2; D perhaps matches TRBD1 (5 bases). This CDR3 has 11 residues. Between the trimmed V and J ends, which lost 7 bases and 7 bases, there was a span of 10 bases. CDR1 is SQVTM and CDR2 is ANQGSEA in the germline V gene. CDR3 in amino acids: CSGQGFGELFF. The CDR3 DNA follows: TGCAGCGGGCAGGGATTCGGGGAGCTGTTTTTT.

This clone has a single count. The rearrangement joins TRBV6-5 to TRBJ2-7; TRBD2 matches 11 bases. The junction had 5 bases not matched to a gene; V was cut back by 6 bases and J by 7 bases. The CDR3 consists of 13 residues. Germline assignment: CDR1 MNHEY and CDR2 SVGAGI. The CDR3 loop reads CASRHGLAGEQYF. The CDR3 bases are TGTGCCAGCAGACACGGACTAGCGGGTGAGCAGTACTTC.

This chain links TRBV7-2 with TRBJ2-5; possible D gene TRBD1, 6 bases. Trimming shortened V by 3 bases and J by 4 bases, and 12 bases separated the two germline ends. This CDR3 has 14 amino acids. Germline loops: CDR1 SGHTA, CDR2 FQGNSA. The CDR3 region is CASSFYRAGETQYF. The CDR3 DNA sequence: TGTGCCAGCAGCTTTTACAGGGCCGGAGAGACCCAGTACTTC.

This chain uses TRBV7-9 with TRBJ1-2, with 9 nucleotides matching TRBD1. The CDR3 has 15 amino acids. Germline CDR1 SEHNR, CDR2 FQNEAQ (reference sequence). Trimming cost V 4 bases and J 2 bases; bases outside gene matches: 5. CDR3 nucleotides: TGTGCCAGCAGCTATACAGGGGGCGCAAACTATGGCTACACCTTC. It is translated as CASSYTGGANYGYTF.

This rearrangement joins TRBV9 to TRBJ1-3, with a weak D call TRBD1 (6 bases). CDR1 SGDLS and CDR2 YYNGEE come from the germline V gene. V lost 3 bases to trimming and J lost 4 bases, with 20 bases between them. This CDR3 comprises 17 residues. CDR3 amino acids: CASSAMIGGIRGNTIYF. As DNA, the CDR3 is TGTGCCAGCAGCGCCATGATAGGGGGGATTCGCGGAAACACCATATATTTT.

About this clone: Additional DNA sequences in this sample encode the identical CDR3. V usage is TRBV19 and J usage is TRBJ2-5; TRBD1 agrees at 7 bases. This CDR3 contains 13 residues. The V and J ends lost 6 bases and 4 bases, in that order; junction bases with no gene match: 5. The V gene's germline CDR1 is LNHDA and CDR2 SQIVND (reference sequence). CDR3: CASSQGVRETQYF. CDR3 DNA: TGTGCCAGTAGCCAGGGGGTCCGAGAGACCCAGTACTTC.

The V call is TRBV19, the J call TRBJ2-4; 7 bases are a match to TRBD2. The germline CDR1 and CDR2 sequences are LNHDA and SQIVND (reference sequence). V gave up 4 bases and J gave up 5 bases; unmatched junction bases: 5. CDR3 length: 14 amino acids. This chain's CDR3 is CASSRGDYQNIQYF. CDR3 in DNA: TGTGCCAGTAGTAGAGGGGACTACCAAAACATTCAGTACTTC.

The rearrangement joins TRBV5-1 to TRBJ2-7; TRBD2 matches at 12 bases. The V and J ends lost 4 bases and 3 bases, in that order; junction bases with no gene match: 5. This CDR3 has 15 residues. Germline V gene data show CDR1 as SGHRS and CDR2 as YFSETQ. As DNA, the CDR3 is TGCGCCAGCAGCCCGGAGACTAGCGGGGGCTACGAGCAGTACTTC. This encodes CASSPETSGGYEQYF. The variable domain in full, with the rest retrieved from reference TRBV5-1 and TRBJ2-7, is KAGVTQTPRYLIKTRGQQVTLSCSPISGHRSVSWYQQTPGQGLQFLFEYFSETQRNKGNFPGRFSGRQFSNSRSEMNVSTLELGDSALYLCASSPETSGGYEQYFGPGTRLTVT.

The chain joins TRBV5-1 to TRBJ1-2, with 9 bases that match TRBD1. The germline V gene encodes CDR1 SGHRS and CDR2 YFSETQ. The trim removed 7 bases at V and 7 bases at J, leaving 8 bases unmatched. The CDR3 runs to 13 residues. The CDR3 sequence: CASRADRGGGYTF. CDR3 DNA sequence: TGCGCCAGCCGAGCGGACAGGGGAGGTGGCTACACCTTC.

J is TRBJ2-1 and V is TRBV28; TRBD1 matches 8 bases. CDR3 length: 16 residues. Trimming cost V 7 bases and J 3 bases; bases outside gene matches: 11. In germline, CDR1 is MDHEN, CDR2 SYDVKM. The CDR3, as DNA: TGTGCCAGCATCCCTAACCGTGACAGGGGCTACAATGAGCAGTTCTTC. Protein sequence: CASIPNRDRGYNEQFF.

The rearrangement links TRBV11-2 to TRBJ2-2; D not resolved. This CDR3 spans 13 amino acids. The germline V gene has CDR1 SGHAT and CDR2 FQNNGV. Trimming removed 3 bases at V and 8 bases at J, with 10 bases between. The CDR3 here is CASSFRFPGELFF. The DNA for the CDR3 is TGTGCCAGCAGCTTTAGGTTCCCGGGGGAGCTGTTTTTT.

The CDR3 region has the DNA TGTGCCAGCAGCTTAGGCCAGGGGGCCACTGAAGCTTTCTTT. Amino acid sequence: CASSLGQGATEAFF. The gene calls are TRBV7-9 and TRBJ1-1, with 8 positions matching TRBD1. V gave up 1 base and J gave up 4 bases; unmatched junction bases: 2. The germline V gene has CDR1 SEHNR and CDR2 FQNEAQ (reference sequence). The CDR3 is 14 amino acids. Drawing the rest from reference TRBV7-9 and TRBJ1-1, the complete variable domain is DTGVSQNPRHKITKRGQNVTFRCDPISEHNRLYWYRQTLGQGPEFLTYFQNEAQLEKSRLLSDRFSAERPKGSFSTLEIQRTEQGDSAMYLCASSLGQGATEAFFGQGTRLTVV.